The clone carrying this T cell receptor beta chain was found once. Its matching antigen is unknown. The CDR3 extends over 15 amino acids. Trimming stripped 0 bases from V and 0 bases from J, with 8 bases between. Germline-derived CDR1 and CDR2 are MNHEY and SVGAGI. The entry originates in a study of OX40 agonist ivuxolimab in advanced cancers. Study details: The eligibility criteria allowed prior anti-PD-1, anti-PD-L1 or anti-CTLA-4 therapy, and approximately 40% had some. Partial responses were achieved by three patients, of whom one had hepatocellular carcinoma and two had cutaneous melanoma. General study results and limits: By week 6 at 0.1 to 3.0 mg/kg, blood CD4+ and CD8+ T cells had expanded clonally. Specificity for antigen went undetermined in the expanded peripheral T cells.

Profiled with immunoSEQ multiplex PCR; TCRdb holds only in-frame clones, not every one. The repertoire holds under 85,000 clones, with approximately 85% as singletons. Here the sequenced sample was CD4+ or CD8+ T cells sorted from blood, taken in a trial of the OX40 agonist ivuxolimab. This receptor was taken from an adult with an advanced solid tumor such as melanoma, head and neck, liver or kidney cancer. The chain joins TRBV6-5 to TRBJ1-2; D is unresolved. CDR3 loop: CASSYSADTNYGYTF. The CDR3 coding sequence is TGTGCCAGCAGTTACTCGGCAGATACTAACTATGGCTACACCTTC.